The text below deals with one TCR beta chain. The antigen is undetermined. The source of the sample is a study of cytomegalovirus exposure and HLA in healthy donors. The study's findings and limits: In a later analysis, common viral pathogens appeared linked to several of the most significant clusters. Investigators reported approximately 170 TCR beta chains as tied to cytomegalovirus.

PCR used 60 Vbeta primers and 13 Jbeta primers. Repertoires were generated with immunoSEQ multiplex PCR, while TCRdb's copy carries only in-frame clones and drops some. Seen here are 84,000 or so clones, around 77% observed once, and the top ten hold 2% to 2.5%. This CDR3 region has 14 residues. Germline CDR1 and CDR2: LGHNA and YSLEER. Trimming at V came to 3 bases and at J to 3 bases, leaving 5 bases not matched to a gene. This TCR came from a boy between 5 and 17 years old in good health and CMV-seronegative. The sequenced material came from PBMCs. The chain links TRBV4-3 to TRBJ2-7, with 7 bases that match TRBD1. CDR3 in DNA: TGCGCCAGCAGCCACGGTCAGGGGGACTACGAGCAGTACTTC. It translates to CASSHGQGDYEQYF.